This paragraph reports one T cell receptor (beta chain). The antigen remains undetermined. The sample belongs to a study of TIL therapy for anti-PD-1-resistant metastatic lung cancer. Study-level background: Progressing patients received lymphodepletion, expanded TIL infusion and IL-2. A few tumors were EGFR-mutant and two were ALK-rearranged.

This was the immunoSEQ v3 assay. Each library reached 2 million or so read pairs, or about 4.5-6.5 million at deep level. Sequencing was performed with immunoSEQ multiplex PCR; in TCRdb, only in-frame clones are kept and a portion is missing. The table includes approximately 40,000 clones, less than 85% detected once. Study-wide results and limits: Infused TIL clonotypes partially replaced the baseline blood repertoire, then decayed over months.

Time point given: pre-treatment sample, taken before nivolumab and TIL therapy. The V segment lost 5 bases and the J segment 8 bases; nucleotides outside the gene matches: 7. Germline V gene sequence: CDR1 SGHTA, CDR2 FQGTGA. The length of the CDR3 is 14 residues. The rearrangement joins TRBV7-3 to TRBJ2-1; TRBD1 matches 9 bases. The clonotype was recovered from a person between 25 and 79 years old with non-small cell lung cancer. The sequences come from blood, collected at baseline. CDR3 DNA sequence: TGTGCCAGCAGCCGCCGGGACAGGGACGATGAGCAGTTCTTC. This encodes CASSRRDRDDEQFF.